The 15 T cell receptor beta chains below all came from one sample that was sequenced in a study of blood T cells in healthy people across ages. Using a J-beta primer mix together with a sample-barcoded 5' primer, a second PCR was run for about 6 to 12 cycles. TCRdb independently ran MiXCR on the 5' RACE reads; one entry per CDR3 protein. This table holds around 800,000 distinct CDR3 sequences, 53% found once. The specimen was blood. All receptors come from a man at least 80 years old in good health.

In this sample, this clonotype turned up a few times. The CDR3 here is CSVATSGRAEYAYF. The CDR3, as DNA: TGCAGCGTTGCAACTAGCGGGAGGGCCGAATACGCGTATTTT. The chain is built from TRBV29-1 and TRBJ2-3, with 13 bases matching TRBD2. The CDR3 runs to 14 residues. Germline assignment: CDR1 SQVTM and CDR2 ANQGSEA. V shed 4 bases and J 14 bases; nucleotides not matched to a gene: 12.

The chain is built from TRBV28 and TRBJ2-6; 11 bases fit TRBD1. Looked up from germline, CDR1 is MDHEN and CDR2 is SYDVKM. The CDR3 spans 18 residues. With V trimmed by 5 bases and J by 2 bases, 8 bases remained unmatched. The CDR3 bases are TGTGCCAGCAGTCCCCGGACAGGGGGCGCTCCTGGGGCCAACGTCCTGACTTTC. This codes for CASSPRTGGAPGANVLTF.

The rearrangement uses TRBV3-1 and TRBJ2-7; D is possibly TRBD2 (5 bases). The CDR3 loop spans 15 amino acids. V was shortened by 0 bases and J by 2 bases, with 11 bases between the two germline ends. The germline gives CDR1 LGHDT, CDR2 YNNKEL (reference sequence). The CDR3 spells CASSQDPVRAYEQYF. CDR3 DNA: TGTGCCAGCAGCCAAGACCCCGTGAGGGCCTACGAGCAGTACTTC.

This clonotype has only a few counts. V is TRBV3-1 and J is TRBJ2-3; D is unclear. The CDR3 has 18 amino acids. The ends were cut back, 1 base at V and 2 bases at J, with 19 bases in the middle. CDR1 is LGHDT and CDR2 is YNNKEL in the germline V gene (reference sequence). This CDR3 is CASSQVGRVERDTDTQYF. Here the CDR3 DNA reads TGTGCCAGCAGCCAAGTCGGGCGAGTCGAAAGAGACACAGATACGCAGTATTTT.

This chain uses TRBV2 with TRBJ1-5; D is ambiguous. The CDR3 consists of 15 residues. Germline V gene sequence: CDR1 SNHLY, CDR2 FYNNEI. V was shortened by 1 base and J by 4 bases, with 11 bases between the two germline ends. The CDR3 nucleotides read TGTGCCAGCAGTGAAGTGGGAGGAGGTAATCAGCCCCAGCATTTT. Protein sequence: CASSEVGGGNQPQHF.

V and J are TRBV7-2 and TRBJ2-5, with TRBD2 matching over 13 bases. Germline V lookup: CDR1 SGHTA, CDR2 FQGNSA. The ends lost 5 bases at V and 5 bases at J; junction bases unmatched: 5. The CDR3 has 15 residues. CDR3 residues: CASSPGLAGSETQYF. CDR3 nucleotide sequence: TGTGCCAGCAGCCCGGGACTAGCGGGGTCGGAGACCCAGTACTTC.

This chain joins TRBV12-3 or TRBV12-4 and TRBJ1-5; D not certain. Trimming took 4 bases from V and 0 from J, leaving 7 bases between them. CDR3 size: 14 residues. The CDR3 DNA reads TGTGCCAGCAGTTGGCGCGATAGCAATCAGCCCCAGCATTTT. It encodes CASSWRDSNQPQHF.

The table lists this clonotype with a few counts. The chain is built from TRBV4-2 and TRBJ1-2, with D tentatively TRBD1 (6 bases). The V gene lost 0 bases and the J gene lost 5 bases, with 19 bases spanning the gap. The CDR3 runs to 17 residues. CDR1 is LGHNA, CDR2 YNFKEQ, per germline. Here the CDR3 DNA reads TGTGCCAGCAGCCAAGATCTACGGGGGGCGACCTTATATGGCTACACCTTC. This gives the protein CASSQDLRGATLYGYTF.

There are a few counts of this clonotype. The CDR3 reads CASSVEGTYEQYF. The CDR3 coding sequence is TGCGCCAGCAGCGTGGAAGGGACCTACGAGCAGTACTTC. The chain uses TRBV5-1 and TRBJ2-7; D is undetermined. This CDR3 region has 13 residues. Germline V gives CDR1 SGHRS, CDR2 YFSETQ. V was trimmed by 4 bases and J by 2 bases, leaving 10 bases between them.

CDR3 protein: CASSFADPGTGYTF. The CDR3 region has the DNA TGTGCCAGCAGCTTTGCAGATCCGGGTACCGGCTACACCTTC. This chain links TRBV7-9 with TRBJ1-2; no reliable D call. CDR1 and CDR2 (germline): SEHNR, FQNEAQ (reference sequence). The CDR3 runs to 14 residues. The ends were cut back, 3 bases at V and 8 bases at J, with 16 bases in the middle.

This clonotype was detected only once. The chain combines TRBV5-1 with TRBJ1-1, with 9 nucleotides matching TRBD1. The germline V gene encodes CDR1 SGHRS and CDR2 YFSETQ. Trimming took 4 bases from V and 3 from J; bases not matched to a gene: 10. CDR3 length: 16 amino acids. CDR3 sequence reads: CASSLRTRTGDTEAFF. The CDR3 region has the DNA TGCGCCAGCAGCCTACGGACCCGGACAGGGGACACTGAAGCTTTCTTT.

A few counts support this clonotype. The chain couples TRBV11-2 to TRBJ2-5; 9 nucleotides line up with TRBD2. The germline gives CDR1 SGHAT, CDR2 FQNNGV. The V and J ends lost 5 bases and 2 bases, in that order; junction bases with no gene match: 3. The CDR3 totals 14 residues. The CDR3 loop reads CASSHSGRQETQYF. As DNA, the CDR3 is TGTGCCAGCAGCCATAGCGGGAGACAAGAGACCCAGTACTTC.

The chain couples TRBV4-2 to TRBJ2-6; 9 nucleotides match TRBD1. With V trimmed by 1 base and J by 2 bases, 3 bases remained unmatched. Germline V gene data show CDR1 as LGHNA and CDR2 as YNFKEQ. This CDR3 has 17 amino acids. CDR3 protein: CASSQGDRVAGANVLTF. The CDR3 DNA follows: TGTGCCAGCAGCCAAGGGGACAGGGTCGCTGGGGCCAACGTCCTGACTTTC.

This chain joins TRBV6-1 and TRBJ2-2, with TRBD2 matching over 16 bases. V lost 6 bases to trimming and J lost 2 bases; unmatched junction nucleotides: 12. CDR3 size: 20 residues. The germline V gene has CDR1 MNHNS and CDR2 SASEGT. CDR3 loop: CASRTPAGTSGRGNTGELFF. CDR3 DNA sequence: TGTGCCAGCAGGACGCCCGCCGGGACTAGCGGGAGGGGCAACACCGGGGAGCTGTTTTTT.

CDR3 DNA sequence: TGTGCCAGCAGCGTAGAGGCGGGAGCTACCAATGAGCAGTTCTTC. This gives the protein CASSVEAGATNEQFF. J is TRBJ2-1 and V is TRBV9; TRBD2 matches 7 bases. The CDR3 extends over 15 amino acids. Germline loops: CDR1 SGDLS, CDR2 YYNGEE. V gave up 0 bases and J gave up 6 bases; unmatched junction bases: 6. The full variable domain, with the rest looked up from reference TRBV9 and TRBJ2-1, is DSGVTQTPKHLITATGQRVTLRCSPRSGDLSVYWYQQSLDQGLQFLIQYYNGEERAKGNILERFSAQQFPDLHSELNLSSLELGDSALYFCASSVEAGATNEQFFGPGTRLTVL.